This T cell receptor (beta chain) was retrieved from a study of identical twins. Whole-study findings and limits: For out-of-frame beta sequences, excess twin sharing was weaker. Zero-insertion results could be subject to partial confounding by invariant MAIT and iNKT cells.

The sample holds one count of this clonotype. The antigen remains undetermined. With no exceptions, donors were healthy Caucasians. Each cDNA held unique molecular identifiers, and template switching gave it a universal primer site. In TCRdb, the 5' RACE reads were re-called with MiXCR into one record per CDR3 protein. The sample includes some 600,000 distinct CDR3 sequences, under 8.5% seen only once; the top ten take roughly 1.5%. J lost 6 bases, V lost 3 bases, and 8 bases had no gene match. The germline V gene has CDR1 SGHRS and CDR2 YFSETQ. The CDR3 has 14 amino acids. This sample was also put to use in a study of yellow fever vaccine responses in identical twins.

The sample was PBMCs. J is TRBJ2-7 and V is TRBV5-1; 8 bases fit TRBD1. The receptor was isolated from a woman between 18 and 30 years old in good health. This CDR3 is CASSSTGQGGEQYV. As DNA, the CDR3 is TGCGCCAGCAGCTCAACTGGACAGGGCGGCGAGCAGTACGTC.